These T cell receptor beta chains were read from a single sample in a study of blood T cell repertoires in COVID-19. Measured with immunoSEQ multiplex PCR; TCRdb has only the in-frame clones, and not every one. The sample carries about 70,000 clones, around nine tenths recorded once. Sequencing input: peripheral blood. These receptor sequences come from a woman aged 55-70 years with acute or convalescent COVID-19. The CDR3 runs from the conserved cysteine through the conserved F or W. D genes are given only for firm matches. Expanded clones get a size class; other rows say once, few or many, or leave the size out.

d_call	v_call	clone_size	j_call	cdr3_nt	cdr3_aa
.	TRBV7-9	.	TRBJ2-5	TGTGCCAGCAGCACCGCAGGGGAGACCCAGTACTTC	CASSTAGETQYF
.	TRBV11-2	.	TRBJ1-1	TGTGCCAGCAGCTTAGTTCAGAACACTGAAGCTTTCTTT	CASSLVQNTEAFF
TRBD2	TRBV28	.	TRBJ2-2	TGTGCCAGCAGATCTAGCGGGGTGAACACCGGGGAGCTGTTTTTT	CASRSSGVNTGELFF
.	TRBV30	.	TRBJ1-2	TGTGCCTGGAGTGTCCAGGGGTATGGCTACACCTTC	CAWSVQGYGYTF
TRBD2	TRBV3-1/TRBV3-2	.	TRBJ2-7	TGTGCCAGCAGCCTACGGGGACTAGCGGGGGACCAGTACTTC	CASSLRGLAGDQYF
TRBD1	TRBV7-2	.	TRBJ1-1	TGTGCCAGCAGCGCAAGGACAGGGACTGAAGCTTTCTTT	CASSARTGTEAFF
.	TRBV3-1/TRBV3-2	.	TRBJ1-1	TGTGCCAGCAGCCCCCGGGTGGTGAACACTGAAGCTTTCTTT	CASSPRVVNTEAFF
TRBD1	TRBV19	.	TRBJ1-3	TGTGCCAGCAACGAACAGGGGGCTCACACCATATATTTT	CASNEQGAHTIYF
.	TRBV28	.	TRBJ1-3	TGTGCCAGCATCTCAGGTGCTGGAAACACCATATATTTT	CASISGAGNTIYF
.	TRBV5-5	.	TRBJ2-7	TGTGCCAGCAGCTGGAGCGACGAGCAGTACTTC	CASSWSDEQYF
TRBD2	TRBV7-9	.	TRBJ2-7	TGTGCCAGCAGCCACTCCCGGGGGGGAGGGATGCGCTTC	CASSHSRGGGMRF
.	TRBV27	.	TRBJ2-1	TGTGCCAGCAGTTTACGCGGGGCAGTTCAGGGCAATGAGCAGTTCTTC	CASSLRGAVQGNEQFF
.	TRBV11-2	.	TRBJ1-6	TGTGCCAGCAGCTTCCAGGACTACTCTGGGGCGGGTAATTCACCCCTCCACTTT	CASSFQDYSGAGNSPLHF
.	TRBV11-2	.	TRBJ1-5	TGTGCCAGCAGTCCGGGGGGGTGGGCGAGCAATCAGCCCCAGCATTTT	CASSPGGWASNQPQHF
TRBD2	TRBV14	.	TRBJ2-1	TGTGCCAGCAAGGAAGCGGGGTACGGCAATGAGCAGTTCTTC	CASKEAGYGNEQFF
TRBD1	TRBV12-3/TRBV12-4	once	TRBJ1-4	TGTGCCAGCAGAAATCAGGGGGCTGAAAAACTGTTTTTT	CASRNQGAEKLFF
TRBD1	TRBV11-2	.	TRBJ1-4	TGTGCCAGCAGTCGAGTGGGACAGGGGGCCACAACTAATGAAAAACTGTTTTTT	CASSRVGQGATTNEKLFF
.	TRBV7-2	.	TRBJ2-3	TGTGCCAGCAGCTTCAACACAGATACGCAGTATTTT	CASSFNTDTQYF
.	TRBV5-5	.	TRBJ1-1	TGTGCCAGCACTTATTTAAACAGAAGAGAAGCTTTCTTT	CASTYLNRREAFF
TRBD2	TRBV5-1	.	TRBJ2-5	TGCGCCAGCAGCTTGGGACCCGGGGGGGAGACCCAGTACTTC	CASSLGPGGETQYF
TRBD2	TRBV5-4	.	TRBJ2-5	TGTGCCAGCAGCTGGAATCAGGGTAAAGGGAGGGGAGAGACCCAGTACTTC	CASSWNQGKGRGETQYF
.	TRBV6-5	.	TRBJ1-6	TGTGCCAGCAGGCTGGCCTTCGATTCACCCCTCCACTTT	CASRLAFDSPLHF
TRBD2	TRBV19	.	TRBJ2-5	TGTGCCAGTAGCTTGACTAGCGGGGGGCGCGGGACCCAGTACTTC	CASSLTSGGRGTQYF
.	TRBV13	.	TRBJ1-1	TGTGCCAGCAGCAGCAAAAGACTGGGGAGGATGCATGAAGCTTTCTTT	CASSSKRLGRMHEAFF
TRBD1	TRBV10-3	.	TRBJ1-6	TGTGCCATCAGTGAGAGTTCAGGACAGGGTAATAATTCACCCCTCCACTTT	CAISESSGQGNNSPLHF
.	TRBV10-3	.	TRBJ2-1	TGTGCCATCAGTGACACTAGCAGGGGGAATGAGCAGTTCTTC	CAISDTSRGNEQFF
TRBD1	TRBV5-4	.	TRBJ1-1	TGTGCCAGCAGCTTGTGGCAGGGGGCTGAAGCTTTCTTT	CASSLWQGAEAFF
.	TRBV6-1	.	TRBJ2-1	TGTGCCAGCAGTGAGATGGCAGGGGACAATGAGCAGTTCTTC	CASSEMAGDNEQFF
TRBD2	TRBV6-5	.	TRBJ2-5	TGTGCCAGCAGTCTAGCGGGGACCCTCCAAGAGACCCAGTACTTC	CASSLAGTLQETQYF
TRBD1	TRBV2	.	TRBJ1-5	TGTGCCAGCAGCAGGATCCGGGACAGAAGCAATCAGCCCCAGCATTTT	CASSRIRDRSNQPQHF
.	TRBV4-2	.	TRBJ2-3	TGTGCCAGCAGCCAAGATGGGAGGACAGATACGCAGTATTTT	CASSQDGRTDTQYF
TRBD2	TRBV19	.	TRBJ2-3	TGTGCCAGTAGTAGGACTAGCGCGCAGTATTTT	CASSRTSAQYF
.	TRBV19	few	TRBJ1-2	TGTGCCAGTAGTATTGTAGGGGATGGCTACACCTTC	CASSIVGDGYTF
.	TRBV6-5	.	TRBJ1-1	TGTGCCAGCGGTTTGATGGAGCGCACTGAAGCTTTCTTT	CASGLMERTEAFF
TRBD1	TRBV7-3	.	TRBJ2-5	TGTGCCAGCAGCCCGACAGGGGTAGAGAGGGAGACCCAGTACTTC	CASSPTGVERETQYF
.	TRBV7-2	.	TRBJ2-5	TGTGCCAGCAGCTCGGGGGTCCAAGAGACCCAGTACTTC	CASSSGVQETQYF
.	TRBV5-4	few	TRBJ1-2	TGTGCCAGCAGCTTGGCCGGGGTGAGTGGCTACACCTTC	CASSLAGVSGYTF
TRBD1	TRBV28	.	TRBJ1-2	TGTGCCAGCAGTTTCGGACAGGGGGCTTCTGGCTACACCTTC	CASSFGQGASGYTF
.	TRBV6-1	.	TRBJ1-2	TGTGCCAGCAGTGAAGCCCCGGGTAGTAACTATGGCTACACCTTC	CASSEAPGSNYGYTF
TRBD1	TRBV6-5	.	TRBJ1-5	TGTGCCAGCAGGGGACAGGGCCATCAGCCCCAGCATTTT	CASRGQGHQPQHF
.	TRBV21-1	.	TRBJ2-7	TGTGCCAGCAGCAAAGAGGAGTCCACCTACGAGCAGTACTTC	CASSKEESTYEQYF
.	TRBV14	.	TRBJ1-6	TGTGCCAGCAGTACGACCCGGGGGTCACCCCTCCACTTT	CASSTTRGSPLHF
.	TRBV5-1	.	TRBJ1-1	TGCGCCAGCAGCTTGGACGGTTTGAACACTGAAGCTTTCTTT	CASSLDGLNTEAFF